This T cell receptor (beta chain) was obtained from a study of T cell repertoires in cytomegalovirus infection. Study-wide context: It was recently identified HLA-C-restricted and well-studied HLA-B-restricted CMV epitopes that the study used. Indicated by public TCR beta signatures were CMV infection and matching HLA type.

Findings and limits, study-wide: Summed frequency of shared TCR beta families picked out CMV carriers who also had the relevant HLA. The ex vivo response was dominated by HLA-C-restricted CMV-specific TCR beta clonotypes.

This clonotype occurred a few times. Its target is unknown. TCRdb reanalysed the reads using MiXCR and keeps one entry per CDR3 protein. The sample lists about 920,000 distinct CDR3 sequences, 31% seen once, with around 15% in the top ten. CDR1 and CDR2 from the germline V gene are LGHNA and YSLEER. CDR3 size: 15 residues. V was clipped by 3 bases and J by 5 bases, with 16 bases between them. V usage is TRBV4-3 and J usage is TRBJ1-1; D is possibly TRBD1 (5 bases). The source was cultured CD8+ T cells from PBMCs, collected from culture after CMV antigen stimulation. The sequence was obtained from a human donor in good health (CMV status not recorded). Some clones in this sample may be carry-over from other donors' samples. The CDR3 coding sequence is TGCGCCAGCAGCCAGCCGGGGAGCGGGGGTACTGAAGCTTTCTTT. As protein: CASSQPGSGGTEAFF.